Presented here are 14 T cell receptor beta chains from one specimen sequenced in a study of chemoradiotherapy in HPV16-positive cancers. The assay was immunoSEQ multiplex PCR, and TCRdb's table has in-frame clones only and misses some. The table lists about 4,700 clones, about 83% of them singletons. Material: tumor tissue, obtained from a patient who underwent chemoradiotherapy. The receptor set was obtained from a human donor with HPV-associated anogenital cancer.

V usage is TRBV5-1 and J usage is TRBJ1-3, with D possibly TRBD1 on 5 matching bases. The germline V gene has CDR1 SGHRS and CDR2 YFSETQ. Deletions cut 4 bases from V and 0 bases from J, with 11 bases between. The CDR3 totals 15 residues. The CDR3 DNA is TGCGCCAGCAGCGTGGACACGAACTCTGGAAACACCATATATTTT. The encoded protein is CASSVDTNSGNTIYF.

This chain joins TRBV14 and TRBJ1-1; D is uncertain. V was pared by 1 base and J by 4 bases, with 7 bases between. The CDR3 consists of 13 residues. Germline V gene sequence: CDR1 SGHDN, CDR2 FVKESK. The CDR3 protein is CASSQALVTEAFF. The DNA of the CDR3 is TGTGCCAGCAGCCAAGCCTTGGTCACTGAAGCTTTCTTT. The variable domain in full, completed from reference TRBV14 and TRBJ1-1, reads EAGVTQFPSHSVIEKGQTVTLRCDPISGHDNLYWYRRVMGKEIKFLLHFVKESKQDESGMPNNRFLAERTGGTYSTLKVQPAELEDSGVYFCASSQALVTEAFFGQGTRLTVV.

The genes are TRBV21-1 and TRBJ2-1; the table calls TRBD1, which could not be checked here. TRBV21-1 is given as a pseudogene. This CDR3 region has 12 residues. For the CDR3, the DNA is TGTGCCAGCGCTAGGGGCATGGATGAGCAGTTCTTC. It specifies CASARGMDEQFF.

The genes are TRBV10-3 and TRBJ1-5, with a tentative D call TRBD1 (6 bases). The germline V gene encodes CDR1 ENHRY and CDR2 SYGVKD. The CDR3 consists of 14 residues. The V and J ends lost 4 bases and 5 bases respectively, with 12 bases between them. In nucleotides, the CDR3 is TGTGCCATCAGTGTAGCCGGGACACATCAGCCCCAGCATTTT. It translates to CAISVAGTHQPQHF.

The CDR3 bases are TGTGCCAGCTCACCCAACAGGAACACCGGGGAGCTGTTTTTT. It encodes CASSPNRNTGELFF. The chain links TRBV18 to TRBJ2-2; D gene ambiguous. Germline-derived CDR1 and CDR2 are KGHSH and LQKENI. CDR3 size: 14 residues. V gave up 3 bases and J gave up 1 base, with 6 bases separating them.

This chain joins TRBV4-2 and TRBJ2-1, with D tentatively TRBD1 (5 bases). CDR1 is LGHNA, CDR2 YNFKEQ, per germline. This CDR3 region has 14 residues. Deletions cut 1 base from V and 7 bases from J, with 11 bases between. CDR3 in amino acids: CASSQGQGWNEQFF. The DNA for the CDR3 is TGTGCCAGCAGCCAAGGGCAGGGTTGGAATGAGCAGTTCTTC.

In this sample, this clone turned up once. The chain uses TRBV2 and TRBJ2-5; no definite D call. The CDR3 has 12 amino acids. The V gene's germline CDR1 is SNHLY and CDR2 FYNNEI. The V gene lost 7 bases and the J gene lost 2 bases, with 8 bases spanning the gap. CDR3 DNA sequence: TGTGCCAGCACACAGACGCAAGAGACCCAGTACTTC. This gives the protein CASTQTQETQYF.

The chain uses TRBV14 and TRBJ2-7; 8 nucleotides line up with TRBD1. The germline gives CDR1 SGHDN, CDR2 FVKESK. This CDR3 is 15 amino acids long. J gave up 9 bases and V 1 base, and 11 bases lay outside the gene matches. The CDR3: CASSQGGQANTRQYF. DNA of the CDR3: TGTGCCAGCAGCCAAGGGGGACAGGCGAATACGAGGCAGTACTTC.

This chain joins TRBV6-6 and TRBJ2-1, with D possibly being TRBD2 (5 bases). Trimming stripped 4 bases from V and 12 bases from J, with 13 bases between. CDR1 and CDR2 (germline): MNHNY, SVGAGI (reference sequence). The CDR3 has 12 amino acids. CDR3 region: CASSLRVGPQFF. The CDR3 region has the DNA TGTGCCAGCAGTTTGCGGGTCGGACCGCAGTTCTTC.

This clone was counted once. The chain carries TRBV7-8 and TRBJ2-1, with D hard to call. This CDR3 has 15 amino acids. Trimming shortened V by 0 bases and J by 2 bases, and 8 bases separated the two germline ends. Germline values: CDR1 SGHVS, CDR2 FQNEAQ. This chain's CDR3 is CASSLAGQTYNEQFF. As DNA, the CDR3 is TGTGCCAGCAGCTTAGCGGGCCAGACCTACAATGAGCAGTTCTTC. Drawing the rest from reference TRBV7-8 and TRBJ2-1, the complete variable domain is GAGVSQSPRYKVAKRGQDVALRCDPISGHVSLFWYQQALGQGPEFLTYFQNEAQLDKSGLPSDRFFAERPEGSVSTLKIQRTQQEDSAVYLCASSLAGQTYNEQFFGPGTRLTVL.

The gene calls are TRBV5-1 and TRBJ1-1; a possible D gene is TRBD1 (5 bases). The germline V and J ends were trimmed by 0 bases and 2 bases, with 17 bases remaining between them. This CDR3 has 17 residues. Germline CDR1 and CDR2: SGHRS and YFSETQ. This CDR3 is CASSLVLTGEFNTEAFF. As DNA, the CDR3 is TGCGCCAGCAGCTTGGTTTTAACAGGAGAATTCAACACTGAAGCTTTCTTT.

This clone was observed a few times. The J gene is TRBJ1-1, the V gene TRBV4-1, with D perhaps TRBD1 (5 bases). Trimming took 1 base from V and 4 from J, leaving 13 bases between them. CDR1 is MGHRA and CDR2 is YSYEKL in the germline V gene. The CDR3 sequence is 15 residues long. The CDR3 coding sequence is TGCGCCAGCAGCCAAGGCCAGGGCGGGGGCACTGAAGCTTTCTTT. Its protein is CASSQGQGGGTEAFF.

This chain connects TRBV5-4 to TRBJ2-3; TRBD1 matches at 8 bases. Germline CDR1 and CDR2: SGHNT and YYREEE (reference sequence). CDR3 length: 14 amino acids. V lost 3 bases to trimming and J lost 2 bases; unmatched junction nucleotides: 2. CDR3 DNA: TGTGCCAGCAGCTGGGGACAGGACACAGATACGCAGTATTTT. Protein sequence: CASSWGQDTDTQYF. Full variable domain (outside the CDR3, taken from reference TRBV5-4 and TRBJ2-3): ETGVTQSPTHLIKTRGQQVTLRCSSQSGHNTVSWYQQALGQGPQFIFQYYREEENGRGNFPPRFSGLQFPNYSSELNVNALELDDSALYLCASSWGQDTDTQYFGPGTRLTVL.

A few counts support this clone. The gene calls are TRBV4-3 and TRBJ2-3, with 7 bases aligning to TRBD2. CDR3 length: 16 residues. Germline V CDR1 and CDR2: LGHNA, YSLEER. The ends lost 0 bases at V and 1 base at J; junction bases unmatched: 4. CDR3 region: CASSQERAGGTDTQYF. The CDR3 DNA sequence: TGCGCCAGCAGCCAAGAACGGGCGGGGGGCACAGATACGCAGTATTTT.